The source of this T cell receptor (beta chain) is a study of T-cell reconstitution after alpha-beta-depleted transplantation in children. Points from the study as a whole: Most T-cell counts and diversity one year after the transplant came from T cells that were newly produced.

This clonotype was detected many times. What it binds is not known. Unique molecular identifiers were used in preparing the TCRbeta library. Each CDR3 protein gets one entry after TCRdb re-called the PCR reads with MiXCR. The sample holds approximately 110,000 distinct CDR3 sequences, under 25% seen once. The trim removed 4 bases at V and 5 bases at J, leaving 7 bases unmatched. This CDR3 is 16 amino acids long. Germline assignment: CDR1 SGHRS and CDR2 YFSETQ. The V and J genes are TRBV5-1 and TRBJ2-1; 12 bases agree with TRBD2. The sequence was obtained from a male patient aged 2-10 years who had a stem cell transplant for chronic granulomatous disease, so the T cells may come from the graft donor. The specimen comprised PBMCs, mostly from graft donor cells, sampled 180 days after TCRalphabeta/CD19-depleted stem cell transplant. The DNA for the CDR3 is TGCGCCAGCAGCCCAGGACTAGCGGGGACCCACAATGAGCAGTTCTTC. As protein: CASSPGLAGTHNEQFF.